These T cell receptor beta chains were read from a single sample in a study of cytomegalovirus exposure and HLA in healthy donors. Only in-frame clones appear in the TCRdb table, and some are missing; sequencing was by immunoSEQ multiplex PCR. The sample consists of roughly 75,000 clones, just under 95% of them appearing once. The sample comprised PBMCs. The origin of the receptors is a young man in good health and CMV-seropositive. Both conserved end residues are part of each CDR3. Each record gives: CDR3 length, clone size, V gene, D gene, J gene, CDR3 protein, CDR3 DNA. D genes are given only for firm matches. Clone sizes are given selectively: once, few, many, or a class where the clone is expanded.

CDR3 length: 15; clone size: once; V gene: TRBV19; D gene: TRBD1; J gene: TRBJ2-1; CDR3 protein: CASTPAGTGYNEQFF; CDR3 DNA: TGTGCCAGTACCCCGGCGGGGACAGGTTACAATGAGCAGTTCTTC
CDR3 length: 14; clone size: NA; V gene: TRBV4-1; D gene: TRBD1; J gene: TRBJ2-7; CDR3 protein: CASGPGQGFYEQYF; CDR3 DNA: TGCGCCAGCGGACCGGGACAGGGGTTCTACGAGCAGTACTTC
CDR3 length: 14; clone size: NA; V gene: TRBV30; D gene: TRBD1; J gene: TRBJ1-6; CDR3 protein: CAWSHGTANSPLHF; CDR3 DNA: TGTGCCTGGAGTCATGGGACAGCCAATTCACCCCTCCACTTT
CDR3 length: 16; clone size: NA; V gene: TRBV11-3; D gene: TRBD1; J gene: TRBJ2-1; CDR3 protein: CASSPQAGGASNEQFF; CDR3 DNA: TGTGCCAGCAGCCCCCAGGCAGGGGGCGCGTCCAATGAGCAGTTCTTC
CDR3 length: 15; clone size: NA; V gene: TRBV9; D gene: TRBD1; J gene: TRBJ2-5; CDR3 protein: CASSPRTGVGETQYF; CDR3 DNA: TGTGCCAGCAGCCCCCGGACAGGGGTGGGAGAGACCCAGTACTTC
CDR3 length: 16; clone size: NA; V gene: TRBV18; D gene: TRBD2; J gene: TRBJ2-1; CDR3 protein: CASSPSTSGGGNEQFF; CDR3 DNA: TGTGCCAGCTCACCTTCGACTAGCGGGGGGGGTAATGAGCAGTTCTTC
CDR3 length: 15; clone size: once; V gene: TRBV27; D gene: TRBD2; J gene: TRBJ2-7; CDR3 protein: CASRRLAGEHYEQYF; CDR3 DNA: TGTGCCAGCAGGAGACTAGCGGGAGAACACTACGAGCAGTACTTC
CDR3 length: 15; clone size: NA; V gene: TRBV7-2; D gene: TRBD2; J gene: TRBJ2-4; CDR3 protein: CASSLGTSGKNIQYF; CDR3 DNA: TGTGCCAGCAGCTTGGGGACTAGCGGGAAAAACATTCAGTACTTC
CDR3 length: 12; clone size: NA; V gene: TRBV28; D gene: NA; J gene: TRBJ2-7; CDR3 protein: CASSGQLESQYF; CDR3 DNA: TGTGCCAGCAGCGGACAGTTGGAGTCTCAGTACTTC
CDR3 length: 16; clone size: NA; V gene: TRBV7-9; D gene: NA; J gene: TRBJ1-3; CDR3 protein: CASSPNEGADGNTIYF; CDR3 DNA: TGTGCCAGCAGCCCGAATGAGGGAGCTGATGGAAACACCATATATTTT
CDR3 length: 14; clone size: few; V gene: TRBV6-1; D gene: NA; J gene: TRBJ1-1; CDR3 protein: CATSRQARNTEAFF; CDR3 DNA: TGTGCCACCAGTCGACAGGCCCGGAACACTGAAGCTTTCTTT
CDR3 length: 14; clone size: NA; V gene: TRBV19; D gene: NA; J gene: TRBJ2-3; CDR3 protein: CASSIQGSTDTQYF; CDR3 DNA: TGTGCCAGTAGTATACAGGGGAGCACAGATACGCAGTATTTT
CDR3 length: 14; clone size: NA; V gene: TRBV7-9; D gene: TRBD1; J gene: TRBJ1-2; CDR3 protein: CASSLGQGAHGYTF; CDR3 DNA: TGTGCCAGCAGCTTAGGCCAGGGGGCCCACGGCTACACCTTC
CDR3 length: 14; clone size: NA; V gene: TRBV10-3; D gene: TRBD1; J gene: TRBJ1-1; CDR3 protein: CAIRNRGPNTEAFF; CDR3 DNA: TGTGCCATCAGGAACAGGGGCCCGAACACTGAAGCTTTCTTT
CDR3 length: 15; clone size: NA; V gene: TRBV6-5; D gene: NA; J gene: TRBJ2-6; CDR3 protein: CASSYGNSGANVLTF; CDR3 DNA: TGTGCCAGCAGTTACGGCAACTCTGGGGCCAACGTCCTGACTTTC
CDR3 length: 11; clone size: NA; V gene: TRBV20-1; D gene: TRBD1; J gene: TRBJ2-7; CDR3 protein: CSARTGNEQYF; CDR3 DNA: TGCAGTGCTAGGACAGGGAACGAGCAGTACTTC
CDR3 length: 12; clone size: NA; V gene: TRBV2; D gene: TRBD1; J gene: TRBJ1-1; CDR3 protein: CASSMGTVEAFF; CDR3 DNA: TGTGCCAGCAGTATGGGGACAGTAGAAGCTTTCTTT
CDR3 length: 15; clone size: NA; V gene: TRBV5-1; D gene: TRBD1; J gene: TRBJ2-7; CDR3 protein: CASSSRQGESYEQYF; CDR3 DNA: TGCGCCAGCAGCTCTCGACAGGGGGAAAGCTACGAGCAGTACTTC
CDR3 length: 16; clone size: NA; V gene: TRBV19; D gene: TRBD2; J gene: TRBJ2-2; CDR3 protein: CASITTSGVLSGELFF; CDR3 DNA: TGTGCCAGTATTACGACTAGCGGGGTGCTGTCCGGGGAGCTGTTTTTT
CDR3 length: 16; clone size: NA; V gene: TRBV6-4; D gene: TRBD2; J gene: TRBJ2-3; CDR3 protein: CASSDSGTSGGDTQYF; CDR3 DNA: TGTGCCAGCAGTGACTCAGGGACTAGCGGGGGAGATACGCAGTATTTT
CDR3 length: 13; clone size: NA; V gene: TRBV18; D gene: NA; J gene: TRBJ2-7; CDR3 protein: CASSPPSAYEQYF; CDR3 DNA: TGTGCCAGCTCACCGCCTAGCGCCTACGAGCAGTACTTC
CDR3 length: 14; clone size: NA; V gene: TRBV2; D gene: TRBD1; J gene: TRBJ2-7; CDR3 protein: CASSDQGAAYEQYF; CDR3 DNA: TGTGCCAGCAGTGATCAGGGGGCGGCCTACGAGCAGTACTTC
CDR3 length: 14; clone size: NA; V gene: TRBV19; D gene: TRBD1; J gene: TRBJ2-3; CDR3 protein: CASSIRGLTDTQYF; CDR3 DNA: TGTGCCAGTAGTATCAGGGGGCTGACAGATACGCAGTATTTT
CDR3 length: 15; clone size: NA; V gene: TRBV6-1; D gene: NA; J gene: TRBJ1-1; CDR3 protein: CASSEWGGVNTEAFF; CDR3 DNA: TGTGCCAGCAGTGAGTGGGGGGGCGTGAACACTGAAGCTTTCTTT
CDR3 length: 13; clone size: NA; V gene: TRBV19; D gene: NA; J gene: TRBJ1-1; CDR3 protein: CASSIVANTEAFF; CDR3 DNA: TGTGCCAGTAGTATAGTGGCGAACACTGAAGCTTTCTTT
CDR3 length: 14; clone size: NA; V gene: TRBV7-2; D gene: NA; J gene: TRBJ1-1; CDR3 protein: CASSVRLRNTEAFF; CDR3 DNA: TGTGCCAGCAGCGTACGACTAAGGAACACTGAAGCTTTCTTT
CDR3 length: 16; clone size: NA; V gene: TRBV19; D gene: NA; J gene: TRBJ2-2; CDR3 protein: CASVDRADLYTGELFF; CDR3 DNA: TGTGCCAGCGTCGACCGAGCGGACCTCTACACCGGGGAGCTGTTTTTT
CDR3 length: 14; clone size: NA; V gene: TRBV5-1; D gene: NA; J gene: TRBJ1-2; CDR3 protein: CASSSGQFPYGYTF; CDR3 DNA: TGCGCCAGCAGCTCAGGACAGTTCCCTTATGGCTACACCTTC
CDR3 length: 15; clone size: NA; V gene: TRBV28; D gene: TRBD1; J gene: TRBJ2-4; CDR3 protein: CASSHQTGGINIQYF; CDR3 DNA: TGTGCCAGCAGTCACCAAACAGGGGGCATAAACATTCAGTACTTC
CDR3 length: 15; clone size: NA; V gene: TRBV30; D gene: TRBD2; J gene: TRBJ2-1; CDR3 protein: CAWSSGGAGGNEQFF; CDR3 DNA: TGTGCCTGGAGTAGCGGGGGGGCAGGGGGGAATGAGCAGTTCTTC
CDR3 length: 16; clone size: NA; V gene: TRBV9; D gene: TRBD1; J gene: TRBJ2-3; CDR3 protein: CASSVGDRGSTDTQYF; CDR3 DNA: TGTGCCAGCAGCGTAGGGGACAGGGGTAGCACAGATACGCAGTATTTT
CDR3 length: 17; clone size: NA; V gene: TRBV9; D gene: TRBD1; J gene: TRBJ2-6; CDR3 protein: CASSVAGTGPGANVLTF; CDR3 DNA: TGTGCCAGCAGCGTAGCTGGGACAGGGCCTGGGGCCAACGTCCTGACTTTC
CDR3 length: 16; clone size: NA; V gene: TRBV4-2; D gene: NA; J gene: TRBJ2-3; CDR3 protein: CASSLPTERSGDTQYF; CDR3 DNA: TGTGCCAGCAGCCTCCCGACTGAGAGGTCTGGAGATACGCAGTATTTT
CDR3 length: 15; clone size: NA; V gene: TRBV5-1; D gene: NA; J gene: TRBJ1-6; CDR3 protein: CASSPRQEMSSPLHF; CDR3 DNA: TGCGCCAGCAGCCCGCGACAGGAAATGAGTTCACCCCTCCACTTT
CDR3 length: 15; clone size: NA; V gene: TRBV11-2; D gene: TRBD1; J gene: TRBJ1-1; CDR3 protein: CASSPNRGINTEAFF; CDR3 DNA: TGTGCCAGCAGCCCGAACAGGGGGATAAACACTGAAGCTTTCTTT
CDR3 length: 14; clone size: NA; V gene: TRBV15; D gene: TRBD1; J gene: TRBJ1-4; CDR3 protein: CATSRDVGTGVLFF; CDR3 DNA: TGTGCCACCAGCAGAGATGTGGGGACAGGTGTACTGTTTTTT
CDR3 length: 16; clone size: NA; V gene: TRBV9; D gene: NA; J gene: TRBJ2-7; CDR3 protein: CASTPDGTVGRGEQYF; CDR3 DNA: TGTGCCAGCACCCCAGACGGGACGGTTGGGAGGGGGGAGCAGTACTTC
CDR3 length: 12; clone size: NA; V gene: TRBV30; D gene: TRBD1; J gene: TRBJ2-1; CDR3 protein: CAWSVPGTVGFF; CDR3 DNA: TGTGCCTGGAGTGTCCCTGGGACAGTGGGGTTCTTC
CDR3 length: 14; clone size: NA; V gene: TRBV7-8; D gene: TRBD2; J gene: TRBJ2-7; CDR3 protein: CASSSRLAGGEQYF; CDR3 DNA: TGTGCCAGCAGCTCCCGACTAGCGGGAGGCGAGCAGTACTTC
CDR3 length: 15; clone size: NA; V gene: TRBV6-1; D gene: TRBD1; J gene: TRBJ2-3; CDR3 protein: CASSGGQGSTDTQYF; CDR3 DNA: TGTGCCAGCAGTGGGGGACAGGGTAGCACAGATACGCAGTATTTT
CDR3 length: 14; clone size: NA; V gene: TRBV29-1; D gene: TRBD1; J gene: TRBJ2-5; CDR3 protein: CSLRGTGKVETQYF; CDR3 DNA: TGCAGCCTGAGGGGGACAGGGAAGGTAGAGACCCAGTACTTC
CDR3 length: 15; clone size: NA; V gene: TRBV5-6; D gene: TRBD2; J gene: TRBJ2-5; CDR3 protein: CASSWTSGVQETQYF; CDR3 DNA: TGTGCCAGCAGCTGGACTAGCGGAGTCCAAGAGACCCAGTACTTC
CDR3 length: 15; clone size: NA; V gene: TRBV4-1; D gene: TRBD2; J gene: TRBJ2-1; CDR3 protein: CASRTGLAGNNEQFF; CDR3 DNA: TGCGCCAGCAGGACGGGACTAGCGGGAAACAATGAGCAGTTCTTC
CDR3 length: 15; clone size: NA; V gene: TRBV7-8; D gene: NA; J gene: TRBJ1-5; CDR3 protein: CASRPTRVGNEPQHF; CDR3 DNA: TGTGCCAGCAGACCCACTCGGGTGGGTAACGAGCCCCAGCATTTT
CDR3 length: 16; clone size: NA; V gene: TRBV4-2; D gene: TRBD1; J gene: TRBJ1-4; CDR3 protein: CASSQGPDREGEKLFF; CDR3 DNA: TGTGCCAGCAGCCAAGGCCCGGACAGGGAGGGGGAAAAACTGTTTTTT
CDR3 length: 14; clone size: NA; V gene: TRBV19; D gene: TRBD2; J gene: TRBJ2-1; CDR3 protein: CASRNELAAVGQFF; CDR3 DNA: TGTGCCAGTAGGAACGAACTAGCGGCGGTCGGGCAGTTCTTC
CDR3 length: 16; clone size: NA; V gene: TRBV5-1; D gene: TRBD2; J gene: TRBJ2-2; CDR3 protein: CASSTLAGVNTGELFF; CDR3 DNA: TGCGCCAGCAGCACCCTAGCGGGGGTGAACACCGGGGAGCTGTTTTTT
CDR3 length: 18; clone size: NA; V gene: TRBV19; D gene: TRBD2; J gene: TRBJ2-5; CDR3 protein: CASSFRPRLAGSLETQYF; CDR3 DNA: TGTGCCAGTAGTTTCAGACCCCGACTAGCGGGAAGTCTAGAGACCCAGTACTTC
CDR3 length: 15; clone size: NA; V gene: TRBV28; D gene: NA; J gene: TRBJ1-2; CDR3 protein: CASSSGGAEYYGYTF; CDR3 DNA: TGTGCCAGCAGCTCCGGGGGGGCAGAGTACTATGGCTACACCTTC
CDR3 length: 15; clone size: NA; V gene: TRBV11-2; D gene: NA; J gene: TRBJ2-7; CDR3 protein: CASSDGALEFYEQYF; CDR3 DNA: TGTGCCAGTAGTGATGGGGCCCTGGAATTCTACGAGCAGTACTTC
CDR3 length: 19; clone size: NA; V gene: TRBV10-3; D gene: TRBD2; J gene: TRBJ2-3; CDR3 protein: CAISDSGTSGLPSTDTQYF; CDR3 DNA: TGTGCCATCAGTGACTCAGGGACTAGCGGGTTACCTAGCACAGATACGCAGTATTTT
CDR3 length: 13; clone size: NA; V gene: TRBV6-1; D gene: NA; J gene: TRBJ1-2; CDR3 protein: CASSEAPGSGYTF; CDR3 DNA: TGTGCCAGCAGTGAAGCGCCTGGGAGCGGCTACACCTTC
CDR3 length: 13; clone size: NA; V gene: TRBV6-4; D gene: NA; J gene: TRBJ1-5; CDR3 protein: CASSDGENQPQHF; CDR3 DNA: TGTGCCAGCAGTGACGGGGAGAATCAGCCCCAGCATTTT
CDR3 length: 15; clone size: NA; V gene: TRBV12-5; D gene: TRBD2; J gene: TRBJ2-5; CDR3 protein: CASGRIAGGQETQYF; CDR3 DNA: TGTGCTAGTGGCCGGATAGCGGGGGGTCAAGAGACCCAGTACTTC